This TCR beta chain was identified during a study of molecular identifiers for immune sequencing clone quantification (dated by TCRdb to 2016 to 2019). Context from the whole study: For a replicate experiment, RNA from around 20,000 or 99,000 naive CD8 T cells was divided into five aliquots, and four of the five aliquots were sequenced. This methods study used CD8 T cells to benchmark TCR RNA copy counting and molecular-identifier clustering-based TCR repertoire sequencing (MIDCIRS). What the study reported, not specific to this receptor: In CMV-specific effector cells, clones with more than 20 RNA copies contained over 97% of molecules, whereas in naive cells such clones contained under 1% of molecules. Highly expanded clone sizes could be underestimated if identical TCR molecules share a barcode. When barcode sub-clustering was not used, chimeric consensus sequences inflated TCR diversity, with chimeras reaching as high as 47%. Spiked-in Jurkat TCR RNA equivalent to a single cell was reported to be detectable even among 750,000 to 1,000,000 naive CD8 T cells. The naive libraries included spiked-in Jurkat TCR RNA (about 11 copies' worth), and this RNA is not part of the donor repertoire. Roughly 2.8 recovered TCR RNA copies per cell were obtained by modeling, versus roughly 10 by digital PCR, implying a capture efficiency of 25% to 30%.

This clonotype has ten or more counts. The clone's antigen remains unknown. The record has no base qualities; no much larger clone is one base away. Libraries were prepared through PCR. Sequencing was carried out with an Illumina HiSeq 4000. Bulk TCR libraries were generated as previously described, with the TCR primers listed in Table S5 used. The Qiagen AllPrep DNA/RNA kit was used to purify total RNA. Before analysis, reads from multiple sequencing runs of one library were combined. The authors' analysis ran thus. Reads were retained only if their TCR constant sequence matched exactly, and those retained reads were trimmed to 150 nt and grouped according to their 12-nt molecular barcodes. Reads within each barcode group were sub-clustered using a 15% Levenshtein threshold, and quality-weighted consensus sequences were constructed for each RNA molecule. Non-functional sequences were removed, as were lower-count sequences one edit away from another. Based on a fit of two negative binomial distributions, barcode sub-clusters having less than 20% of the maximum read count were discarded. In-frame beta chains were kept once TCRdb had trimmed the public reads at Q25 with fastp and called clones with MiXCR. Under each unique CDR3 protein, matching rows form one entry showing the most common genes and DNA. The V and J calls and clone size come from TCRdb's table, not from the authors' own analysis. The sample yields 300,000 to 400,000 distinct CDR3 sequences; about 21% were counted once. The top ten hold about 0.81% of the sample.

Libraries of naive CD8 T cells were built from anywhere between about 19,000 and 1,000,000 sorted cells, with 10%, 30% or 50% of the purified RNA used. Naive CD8 T cells were FACS-sorted as CD8+CD4-CCR7+CD45RA+ on a BD FACSAria II into RLT Plus buffer. Detection sensitivity was tested by spiking Jurkat RNA equal to approximately 9 TCR copies' worth into samples containing roughly 19,000-1,000,000 naive CD8 T cells. CD8 T cells were enriched using RosetteSep CD8+ T Cell Enrichment Cocktail and Ficoll-Paque, and the enriched cells then underwent ACK red cell lysis. This receptor was identified in a human donor in good health. Some libraries in this study had Jurkat cell RNA spiked in. The specimen was naive CD8+ T cells from blood, with Jurkat cell RNA spiked in. This sample's cell subset or site label indicates: FACS-sorted CD8+CD4-CCR7+CD45RA+ naive T cells.

The bases are TGTGCCAGCAGCCAGGGGCCCTCCTACGAGCAGTACTTC. Translated, this is CASSQGPSYEQYF. Rearrangement joined TRBV7-8 to TRBJ2-7; TRBD1 might be the D gene, on 6 matching bases. V lost 5 bases and J lost 0 bases; the stretch between them is 8 bases long. The germline V gene specifies SGHVS as CDR1 and FQNEAQ as CDR2. The CDR3 goes from the cysteine to the phenylalanine over 13 residues. Only the CDR3 part of the read is kept: 39 bases, read in frame from the first base.